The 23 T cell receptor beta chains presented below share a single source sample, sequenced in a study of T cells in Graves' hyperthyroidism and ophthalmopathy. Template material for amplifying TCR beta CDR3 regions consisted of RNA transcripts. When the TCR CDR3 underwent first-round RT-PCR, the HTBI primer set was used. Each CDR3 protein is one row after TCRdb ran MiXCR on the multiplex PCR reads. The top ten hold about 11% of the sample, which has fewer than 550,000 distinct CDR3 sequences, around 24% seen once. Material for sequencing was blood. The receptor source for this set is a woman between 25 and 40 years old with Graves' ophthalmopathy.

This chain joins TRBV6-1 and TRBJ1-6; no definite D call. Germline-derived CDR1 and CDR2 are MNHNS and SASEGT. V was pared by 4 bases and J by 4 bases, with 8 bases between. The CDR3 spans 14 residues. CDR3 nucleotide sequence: TGTGCCAGCAGTGGGGATGGATATAATTCACCCCTCCACTTT. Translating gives CASSGDGYNSPLHF.

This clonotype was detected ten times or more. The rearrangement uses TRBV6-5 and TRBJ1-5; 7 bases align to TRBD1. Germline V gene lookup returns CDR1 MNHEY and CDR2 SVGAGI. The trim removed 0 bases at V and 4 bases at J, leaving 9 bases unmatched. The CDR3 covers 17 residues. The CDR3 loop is CASSYSSGTELNQPQHF. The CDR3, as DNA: TGTGCCAGCAGTTACTCGTCTGGGACAGAACTAAATCAGCCCCAGCATTTT.

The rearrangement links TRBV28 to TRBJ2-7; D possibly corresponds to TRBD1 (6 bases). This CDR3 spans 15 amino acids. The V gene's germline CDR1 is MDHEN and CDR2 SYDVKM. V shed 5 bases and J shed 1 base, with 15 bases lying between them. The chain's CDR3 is CASSLGQLISYEQYF. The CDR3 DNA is TGTGCCAGCAGTCTCGGACAGTTAATTTCCTACGAGCAGTACTTC.

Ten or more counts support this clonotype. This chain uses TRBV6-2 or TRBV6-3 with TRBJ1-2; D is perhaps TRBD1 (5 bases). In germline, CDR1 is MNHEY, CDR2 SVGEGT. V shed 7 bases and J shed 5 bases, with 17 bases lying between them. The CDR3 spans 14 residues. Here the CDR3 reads CASNSQGGGYGYTF. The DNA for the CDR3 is TGTGCCAGCAACTCCCAGGGCGGAGGATATGGCTACACCTTC.

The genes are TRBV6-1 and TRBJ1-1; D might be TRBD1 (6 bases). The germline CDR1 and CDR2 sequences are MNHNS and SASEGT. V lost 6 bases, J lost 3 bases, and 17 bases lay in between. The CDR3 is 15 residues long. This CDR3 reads CASRTRTVGDTEAFF. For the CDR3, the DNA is TGTGCCAGCAGGACGCGGACAGTAGGGGACACTGAAGCTTTCTTT.

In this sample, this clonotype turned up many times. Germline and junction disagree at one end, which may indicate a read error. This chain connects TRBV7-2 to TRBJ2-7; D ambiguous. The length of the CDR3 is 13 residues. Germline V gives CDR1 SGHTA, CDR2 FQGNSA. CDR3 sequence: CASSPPWTYEQDF. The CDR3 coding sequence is TGTGCCAGCAGCCCCCCGTGGACCTACGAGCAGGACTTC.

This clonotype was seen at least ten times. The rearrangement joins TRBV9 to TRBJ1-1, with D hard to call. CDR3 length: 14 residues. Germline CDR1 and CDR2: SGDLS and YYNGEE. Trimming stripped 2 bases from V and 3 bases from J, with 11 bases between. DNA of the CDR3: TGTGCCAGCAGCGTGTGGTGGGGAGACACTGAAGCTTTCTTT. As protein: CASSVWWGDTEAFF.

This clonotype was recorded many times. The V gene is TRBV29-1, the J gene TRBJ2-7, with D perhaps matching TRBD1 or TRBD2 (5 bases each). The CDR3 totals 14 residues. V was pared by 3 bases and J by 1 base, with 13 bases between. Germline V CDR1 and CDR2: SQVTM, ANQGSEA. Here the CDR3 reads CSVDVGTNSYEQYF. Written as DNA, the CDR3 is TGCAGCGTTGACGTTGGGACCAATTCCTACGAGCAGTACTTC.

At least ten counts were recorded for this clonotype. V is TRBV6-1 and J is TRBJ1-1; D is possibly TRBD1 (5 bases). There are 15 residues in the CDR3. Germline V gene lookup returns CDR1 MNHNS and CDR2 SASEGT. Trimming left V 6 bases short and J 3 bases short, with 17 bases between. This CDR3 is CASRRTIGGDTEAFF. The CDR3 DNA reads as TGTGCCAGCAGACGTACAATTGGGGGAGACACTGAAGCTTTCTTT.

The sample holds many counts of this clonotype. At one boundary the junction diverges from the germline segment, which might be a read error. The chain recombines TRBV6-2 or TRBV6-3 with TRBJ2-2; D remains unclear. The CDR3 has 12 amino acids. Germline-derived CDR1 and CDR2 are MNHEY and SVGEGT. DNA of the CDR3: TGTGCCAGCAGATACTACACCGGGGAGCTGTTTTTT. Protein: CASRYYTGELFF.

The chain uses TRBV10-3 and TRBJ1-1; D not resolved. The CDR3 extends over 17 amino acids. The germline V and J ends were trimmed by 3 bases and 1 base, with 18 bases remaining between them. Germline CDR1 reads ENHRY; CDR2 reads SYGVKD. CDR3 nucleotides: TGTGCCATCAGTGAAAACGCCCTAGGACCGCGGAACACTGAAGCTTTCTTT. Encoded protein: CAISENALGPRNTEAFF.

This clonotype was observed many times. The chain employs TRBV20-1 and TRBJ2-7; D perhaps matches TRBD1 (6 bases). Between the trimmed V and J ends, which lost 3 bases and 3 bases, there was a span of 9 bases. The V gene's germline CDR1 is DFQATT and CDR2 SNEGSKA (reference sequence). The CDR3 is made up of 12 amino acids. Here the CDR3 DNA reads TGCAGTGCTAGTCCGGACAGCTACGAGCAGTACTTC. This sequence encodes CSASPDSYEQYF.

In DNA, the CDR3 is TGTGCCAGCAGCTTACGAACCCTAGGCCTATATGGCTACACCTTC. Protein sequence: CASSLRTLGLYGYTF. V is TRBV7-2 and J is TRBJ1-2; D is undetermined. The ends were cut back, 2 bases at V and 5 bases at J, with 15 bases in the middle. Germline V gene lookup returns CDR1 SGHTA and CDR2 FQGNSA. The CDR3 spans 15 residues.

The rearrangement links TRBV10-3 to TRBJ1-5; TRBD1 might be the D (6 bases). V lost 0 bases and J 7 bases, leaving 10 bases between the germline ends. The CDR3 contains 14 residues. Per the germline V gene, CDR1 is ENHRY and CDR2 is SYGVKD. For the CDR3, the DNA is TGTGCCATCAGTGAGTCGCAGGGGAGGCAGCCCCAGCATTTT. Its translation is CAISESQGRQPQHF.

The CDR3 DNA reads as TGTGCCAGCAGCTTAGCGGGAGTGGAGGGAGAGACCCAGTACTTC. It codes for CASSLAGVEGETQYF. The chain links TRBV7-3 to TRBJ2-5, with 7 positions matching TRBD2. Trimming took 2 bases from V and 4 from J; bases not matched to a gene: 7. CDR1 is SGHTA and CDR2 is FQGTGA in the germline V gene. CDR3 length equals 15 residues. The complete variable domain, with remaining parts taken from reference TRBV7-3 and TRBJ2-5, reads GAGVSQTPSNKVTEKGKYVELRCDPISGHTALYWYRQSLGQGPEFLIYFQGTGAADDSGLPNDRFFAVRPEGSVSTLKIQRTERGDSAVYLCASSLAGVEGETQYFGPGTRLLVL.

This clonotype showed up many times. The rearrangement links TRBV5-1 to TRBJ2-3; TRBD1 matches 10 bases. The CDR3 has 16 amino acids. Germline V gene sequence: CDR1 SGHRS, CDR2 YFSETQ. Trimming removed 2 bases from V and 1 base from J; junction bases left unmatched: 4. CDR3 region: CASSFLGTGGTDTQYF. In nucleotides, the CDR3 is TGCGCCAGCAGCTTTCTAGGGACAGGGGGCACAGATACGCAGTATTTT.

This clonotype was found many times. CDR3 sequence reads: CASSLITAYEQYF. Here the CDR3 DNA reads TGTGCCAGCAGTTTAATTACGGCCTACGAGCAGTACTTC. The V call is TRBV28, the J call TRBJ2-7; D gene unclear. Germline CDR1 reads MDHEN; CDR2 reads SYDVKM. The CDR3 consists of 13 residues. Trimming took 2 bases from V and 2 from J, leaving 7 bases between them. Using reference TRBV28 and TRBJ2-7 for the parts outside the CDR3, the full variable domain is DVKVTQSSRYLVKRTGEKVFLECVQDMDHENMFWYRQDPGLGLRLIYFSYDVKMKEKGDIPEGYSVSREKKERFSLILESASTNQTSMYLCASSLITAYEQYFGPGTRLTVT.

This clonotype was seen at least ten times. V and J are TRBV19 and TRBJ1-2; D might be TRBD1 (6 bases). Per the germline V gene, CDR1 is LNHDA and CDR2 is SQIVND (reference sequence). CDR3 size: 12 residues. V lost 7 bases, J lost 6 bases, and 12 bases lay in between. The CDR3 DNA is TGTGCCAGTATCGACAGGTACGATGGCTACACCTTC. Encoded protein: CASIDRYDGYTF.

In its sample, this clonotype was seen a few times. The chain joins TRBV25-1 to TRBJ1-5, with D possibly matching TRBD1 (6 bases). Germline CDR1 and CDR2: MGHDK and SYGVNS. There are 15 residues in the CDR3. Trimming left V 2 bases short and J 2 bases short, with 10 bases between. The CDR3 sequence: CASSEGGKGNQPQHF. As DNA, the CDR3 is TGTGCCAGCAGTGAAGGGGGCAAGGGCAATCAGCCCCAGCATTTT.

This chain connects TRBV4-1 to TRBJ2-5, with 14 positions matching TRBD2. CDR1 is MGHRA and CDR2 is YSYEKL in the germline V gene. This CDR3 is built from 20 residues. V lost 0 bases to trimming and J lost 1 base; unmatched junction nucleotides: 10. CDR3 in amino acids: CASSQDPGTSGSRRQETQYF. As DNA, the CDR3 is TGCGCCAGCAGCCAAGACCCCGGGACTAGCGGGAGCCGGCGCCAAGAGACCCAGTACTTC.

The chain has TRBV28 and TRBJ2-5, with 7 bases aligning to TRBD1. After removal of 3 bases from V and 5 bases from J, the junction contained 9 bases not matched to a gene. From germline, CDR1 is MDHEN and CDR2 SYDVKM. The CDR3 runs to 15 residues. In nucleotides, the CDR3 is TGTGCCAGCAGTTTCACAGGGGAAGTTCCCGAGACCCAGTACTTC. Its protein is CASSFTGEVPETQYF. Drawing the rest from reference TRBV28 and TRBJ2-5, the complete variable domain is DVKVTQSSRYLVKRTGEKVFLECVQDMDHENMFWYRQDPGLGLRLIYFSYDVKMKEKGDIPEGYSVSREKKERFSLILESASTNQTSMYLCASSFTGEVPETQYFGPGTRLLVL.

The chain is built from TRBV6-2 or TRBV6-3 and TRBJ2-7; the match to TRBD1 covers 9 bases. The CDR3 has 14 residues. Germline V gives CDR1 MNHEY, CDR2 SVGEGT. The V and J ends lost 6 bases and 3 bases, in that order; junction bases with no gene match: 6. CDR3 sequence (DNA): TGTGCCAGCAGGATCAAGGACAGGGGCTACGAGCAGTACTTC. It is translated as CASRIKDRGYEQYF.

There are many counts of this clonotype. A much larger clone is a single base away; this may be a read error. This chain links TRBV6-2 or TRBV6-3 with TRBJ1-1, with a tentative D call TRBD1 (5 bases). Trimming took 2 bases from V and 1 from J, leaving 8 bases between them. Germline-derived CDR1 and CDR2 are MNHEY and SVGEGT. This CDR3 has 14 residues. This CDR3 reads CASSYVTANTEAFF. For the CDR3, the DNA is TGTGCCAGCAGTTACGTGACAGCGAACACTGAAGCTTTCTTT.